One and the same sample provided the 2 T cell receptor beta chains below, sequenced in a study of T-cell memory formation after mild COVID-19. TCRdb reprocessed the 5' RACE reads via MiXCR and lists one record per CDR3 protein. The sample lists roughly 89,000 distinct CDR3 sequences, 13% seen once, with about 25% in the top ten. The specimen sequenced was PBMCs or a T cell subset sorted from them (not recorded which). These receptor sequences come from an adult woman who had mild COVID-19 (a few samples of this study predate the infection). Cell type and time point are not known.

Ten or more counts support this clonotype. The chain carries TRBV4-1 and TRBJ2-7, with D uncertain. There are 13 residues in the CDR3. The V gene's germline CDR1 is MGHRA and CDR2 YSYEKL. The V gene lost 0 bases and the J gene lost 4 bases, with 7 bases spanning the gap. The CDR3 nucleotides are TGCGCCAGCAGCCAAGATTTAGGGTACGAGCAGTACTTC. Translating gives CASSQDLGYEQYF.

The V gene is TRBV7-6, the J gene TRBJ2-5, with TRBD2 as a possible D gene (6 bases). Deletions cut 0 bases from V and 5 bases from J, with 10 bases between. CDR1 and CDR2 (germline): SGHVS, FNYEAQ. This CDR3 has 14 residues. The CDR3 reads CASSLAGRGETQYF. The DNA for the CDR3 is TGTGCCAGCAGCTTAGCGGGCCGGGGGGAGACCCAGTACTTC.